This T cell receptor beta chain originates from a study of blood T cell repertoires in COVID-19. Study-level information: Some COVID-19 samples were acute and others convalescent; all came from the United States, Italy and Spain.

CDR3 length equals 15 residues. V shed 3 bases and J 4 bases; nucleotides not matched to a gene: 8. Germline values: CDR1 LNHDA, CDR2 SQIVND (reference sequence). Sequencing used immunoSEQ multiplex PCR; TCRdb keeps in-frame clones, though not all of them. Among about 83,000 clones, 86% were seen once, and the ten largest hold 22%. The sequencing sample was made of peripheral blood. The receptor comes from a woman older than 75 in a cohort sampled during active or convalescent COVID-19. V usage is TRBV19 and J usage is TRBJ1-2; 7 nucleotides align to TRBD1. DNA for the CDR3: TGTGCCAGTAGTATGGGGGTCAGGGGGGCCTATGGCTACACCTTC. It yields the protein CASSMGVRGAYGYTF.